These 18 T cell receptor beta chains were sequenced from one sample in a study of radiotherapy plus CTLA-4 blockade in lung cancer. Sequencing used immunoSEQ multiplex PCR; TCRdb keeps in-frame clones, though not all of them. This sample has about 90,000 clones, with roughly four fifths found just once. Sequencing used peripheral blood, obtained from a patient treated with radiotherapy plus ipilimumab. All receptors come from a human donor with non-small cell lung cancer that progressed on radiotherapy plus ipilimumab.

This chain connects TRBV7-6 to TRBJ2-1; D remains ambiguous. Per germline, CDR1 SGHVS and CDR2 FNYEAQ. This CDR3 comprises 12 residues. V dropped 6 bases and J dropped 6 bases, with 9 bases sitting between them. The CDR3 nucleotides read TGTGCCAGCAGTTCTTGGGCCAATGAGCAGTTCTTC. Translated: CASSSWANEQFF.

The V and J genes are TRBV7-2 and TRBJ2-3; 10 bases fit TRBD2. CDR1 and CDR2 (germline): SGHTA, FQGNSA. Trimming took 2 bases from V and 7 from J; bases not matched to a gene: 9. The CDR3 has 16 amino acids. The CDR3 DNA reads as TGTGCCAGCAGCTTAAAAGCGGGGGGGATGCTTAATACGCAGTATTTT. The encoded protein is CASSLKAGGMLNTQYF.

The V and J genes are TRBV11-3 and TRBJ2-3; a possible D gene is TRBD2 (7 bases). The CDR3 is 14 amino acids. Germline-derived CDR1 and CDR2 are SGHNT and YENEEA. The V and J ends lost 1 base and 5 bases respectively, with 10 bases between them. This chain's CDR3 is CASSLGGGEDTQYF. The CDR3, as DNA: TGTGCCAGCAGCTTAGGAGGGGGGGAAGATACGCAGTATTTT. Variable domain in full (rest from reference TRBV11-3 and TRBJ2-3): EAGVVQSPRYKIIEKKQPVAFWCNPISGHNTLYWYLQNLGQGPELLIRYENEEAVDDSQLPKDRFSAERLKGVDSTLKIQPAELGDSAVYLCASSLGGGEDTQYFGPGTRLTVL.

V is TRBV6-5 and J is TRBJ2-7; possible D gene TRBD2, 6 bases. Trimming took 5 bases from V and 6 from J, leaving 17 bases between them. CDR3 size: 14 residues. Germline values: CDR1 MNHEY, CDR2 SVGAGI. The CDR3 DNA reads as TGTGCCAGCAGTGGACCGAGCTTAGCGGCCGAGCAGTACTTC. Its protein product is CASSGPSLAAEQYF.

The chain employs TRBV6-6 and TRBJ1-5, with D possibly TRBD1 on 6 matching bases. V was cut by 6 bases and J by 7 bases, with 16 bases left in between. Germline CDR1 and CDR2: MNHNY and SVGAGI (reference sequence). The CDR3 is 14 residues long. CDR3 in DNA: TGTGCCAGCAGAGACCAGGGGACTTGGCAGCCCCAGCATTTT. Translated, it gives CASRDQGTWQPQHF.

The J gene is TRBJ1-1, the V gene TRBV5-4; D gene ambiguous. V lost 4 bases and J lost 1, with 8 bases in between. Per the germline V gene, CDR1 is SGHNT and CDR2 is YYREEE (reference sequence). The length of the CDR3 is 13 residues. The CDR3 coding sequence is TGTGCCAGCAGCCCTACACGGAACACTGAAGCTTTCTTT. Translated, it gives CASSPTRNTEAFF.

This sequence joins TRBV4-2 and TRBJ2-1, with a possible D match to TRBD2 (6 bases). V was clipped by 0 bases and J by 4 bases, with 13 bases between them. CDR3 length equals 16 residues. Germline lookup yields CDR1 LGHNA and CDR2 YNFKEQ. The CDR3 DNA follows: TGTGCCAGCAGCCAAGATTTGGCGGGGAGTTACAATGAGCAGTTCTTC. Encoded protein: CASSQDLAGSYNEQFF.

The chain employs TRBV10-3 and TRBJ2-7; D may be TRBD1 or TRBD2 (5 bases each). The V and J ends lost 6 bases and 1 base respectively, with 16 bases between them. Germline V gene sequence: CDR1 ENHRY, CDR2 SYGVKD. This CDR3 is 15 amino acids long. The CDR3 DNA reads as TGTGCCATCAGCGAGGGGCCAGCCACATCCTACGAGCAGTACTTC. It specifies CAISEGPATSYEQYF.

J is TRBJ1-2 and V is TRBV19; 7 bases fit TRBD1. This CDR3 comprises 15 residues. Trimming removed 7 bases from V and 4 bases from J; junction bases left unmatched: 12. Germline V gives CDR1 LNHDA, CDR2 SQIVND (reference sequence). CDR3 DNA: TGTGCCAGTACCCAGATCCGGACAGGAGCCTATGGCTACACCTTC. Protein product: CASTQIRTGAYGYTF.

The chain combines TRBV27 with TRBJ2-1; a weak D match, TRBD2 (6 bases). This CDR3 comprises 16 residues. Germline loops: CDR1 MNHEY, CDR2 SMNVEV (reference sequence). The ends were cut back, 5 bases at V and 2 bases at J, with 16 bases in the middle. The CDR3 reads CASSTLGGGPYNEQFF. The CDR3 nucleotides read TGTGCCAGCAGTACCCTGGGCGGAGGGCCCTACAATGAGCAGTTCTTC.

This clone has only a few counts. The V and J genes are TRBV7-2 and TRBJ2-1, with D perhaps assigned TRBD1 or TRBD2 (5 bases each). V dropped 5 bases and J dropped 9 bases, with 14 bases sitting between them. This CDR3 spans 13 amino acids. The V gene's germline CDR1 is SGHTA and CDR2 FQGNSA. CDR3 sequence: CASSPGPTGEQFF. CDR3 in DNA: TGTGCCAGCAGCCCGGGACCAACAGGTGAGCAGTTCTTC.

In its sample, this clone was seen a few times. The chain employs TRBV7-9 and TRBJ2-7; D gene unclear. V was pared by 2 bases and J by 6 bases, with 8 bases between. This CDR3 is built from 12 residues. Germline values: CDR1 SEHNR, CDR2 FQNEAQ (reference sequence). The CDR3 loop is CASSLFPSEQYF. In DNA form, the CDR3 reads TGTGCCAGCAGCTTATTCCCGTCCGAGCAGTACTTC.

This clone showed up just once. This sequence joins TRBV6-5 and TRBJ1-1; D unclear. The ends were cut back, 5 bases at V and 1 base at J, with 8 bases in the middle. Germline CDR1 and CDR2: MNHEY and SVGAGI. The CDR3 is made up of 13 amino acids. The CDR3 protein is CASSPIKNTEAFF. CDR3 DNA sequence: TGTGCCAGCAGTCCGATAAAGAACACTGAAGCTTTCTTT.

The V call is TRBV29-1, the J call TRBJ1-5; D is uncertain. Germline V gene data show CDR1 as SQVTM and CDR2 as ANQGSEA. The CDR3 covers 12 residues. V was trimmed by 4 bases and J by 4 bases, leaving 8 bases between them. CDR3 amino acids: CSVGGFNQPQHF. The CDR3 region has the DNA TGCAGCGTTGGTGGCTTTAATCAGCCCCAGCATTTT.

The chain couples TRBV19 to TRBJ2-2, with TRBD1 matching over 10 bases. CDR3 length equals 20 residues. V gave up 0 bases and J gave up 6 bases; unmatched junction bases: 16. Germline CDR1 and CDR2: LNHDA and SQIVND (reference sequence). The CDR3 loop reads CASSIDLFGPGQGSSGELFF. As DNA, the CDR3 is TGTGCCAGTAGTATAGATCTATTTGGACCGGGACAGGGGTCTTCCGGGGAGCTGTTTTTT.

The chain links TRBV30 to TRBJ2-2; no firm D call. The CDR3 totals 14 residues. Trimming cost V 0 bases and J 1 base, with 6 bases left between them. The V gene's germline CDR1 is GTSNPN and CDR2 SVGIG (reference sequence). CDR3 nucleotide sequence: TGTGCCTGGAGTGTACTCGTGAACACCGGGGAGCTGTTTTTT. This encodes CAWSVLVNTGELFF.

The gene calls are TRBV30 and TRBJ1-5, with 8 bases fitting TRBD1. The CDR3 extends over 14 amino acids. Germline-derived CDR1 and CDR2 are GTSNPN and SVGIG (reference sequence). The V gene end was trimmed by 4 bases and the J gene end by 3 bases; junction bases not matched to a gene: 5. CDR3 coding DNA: TGTGCCTGGACAGACAGGGGAGACAATCAGCCCCAGCATTTT. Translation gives CAWTDRGDNQPQHF.

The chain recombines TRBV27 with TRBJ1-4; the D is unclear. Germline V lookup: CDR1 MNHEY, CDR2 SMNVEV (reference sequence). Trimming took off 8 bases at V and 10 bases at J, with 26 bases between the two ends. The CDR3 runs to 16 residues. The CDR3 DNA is TGTGCCAGCGGACTTCAAGGGCCGACCTATTCCAGAAAACTGTTTTTT. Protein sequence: CASGLQGPTYSRKLFF.